The source of this TCR beta chain is a study of blood T cell repertoires in COVID-19. Study-level information: Specimens from acute and convalescent COVID-19 originated in the United States, Italy and Spain. Sources were T cells, B-cell-depleted T cells, or PBMCs; the material itself was cDNA or gDNA.

Original data processing: Reference gene primer amplification gave estimated nucleated cell counts. Sequencing was performed with immunoSEQ multiplex PCR; in TCRdb, only in-frame clones are kept and a portion is missing. V, J and clone size reflect that table, while D and trimming were determined from the DNA. The table lists 12,000 or so clones, roughly 80% of them singletons, with 3% to 4.5% in the top ten. The CDR3 is made up of 13 amino acids. V lost 8 bases and J 4 bases, leaving 14 bases between the germline ends. Sequencing was performed on peripheral blood. The clonotype comes from a woman aged 60-70 years with acute or convalescent COVID-19. The rearrangement links TRBV12-3 or TRBV12-4 to TRBJ1-1, with a possible D match to TRBD1 (5 bases). CDR3 sequence: CASGRGFGTEAFF. The CDR3 nucleotides read TGTGCCAGCGGAAGGGGCTTCGGCACTGAAGCTTTCTTT.